Presented here are 20 T cell receptor beta chains from one specimen sequenced in a study of CD8+ T cells in alopecia areata. RNA was extracted and reverse transcribed into cDNA as the sequencing template. The protocol was immunoSEQ multiplex PCR, while the TCRdb copy is restricted to in-frame clones and leaves out a portion. Of fewer than 350,000 clones listed, nearly 60% are singletons. Treatment described: oral pan-JAK inhibitor, 5-10 mg twice daily. The specimen comprised CD4+ T cells sorted from blood, sampled at week 24, from a patient treated with tofacitinib. The receptors come from a human donor with alopecia areata.

In its sample, this clone was seen a few times. This sample includes further DNA sequences coding for the same CDR3. The rearrangement uses TRBV29-1 and TRBJ1-1; the match to TRBD1 covers 7 bases. Germline CDR1 and CDR2: SQVTM and ANQGSEA. V gave up 6 bases and J gave up 2 bases; unmatched junction bases: 6. The CDR3 covers 13 residues. CDR3 protein: CSVERQGNTEAFF. CDR3 DNA sequence: TGCAGCGTCGAACGACAGGGAAACACTGAAGCTTTCTTT.

The chain couples TRBV28 to TRBJ2-7; D not certain. Germline V gene lookup returns CDR1 MDHEN and CDR2 SYDVKM. This CDR3 has 12 amino acids. The V and J ends lost 4 bases and 3 bases respectively, with 7 bases between them. This chain's CDR3 is CASSSSVYEQYF. The DNA for the CDR3 is TGTGCCAGCAGTTCCTCCGTCTACGAGCAGTACTTC.

This clone was seen only a few times. The chain carries TRBV27 and TRBJ1-2; D call uncertain. The CDR3 spans 12 residues. Germline V lookup: CDR1 MNHEY, CDR2 SMNVEV (reference sequence). Trimming stripped 7 bases from V and 5 bases from J, with 11 bases between. DNA for the CDR3: TGTGCCAGCACCACGCCCGGTTATGGCTACACCTTC. Amino acid sequence: CASTTPGYGYTF.

The chain has TRBV7-2 and TRBJ2-1; D ambiguous. The CDR3 has 15 amino acids. The V end lost 5 bases, the J end lost 5 bases, and 16 bases lay between the germline ends. Germline V lookup: CDR1 SGHTA, CDR2 FQGNSA. CDR3 nucleotides: TGTGCCAGCAGCATGGGCCACGCCACCAACAATGAGCAGTTCTTC. The encoded protein is CASSMGHATNNEQFF.

CDR3: CASSLDTTGGGGSPLHF. CDR3 coding DNA: TGTGCCAGCAGCTTGGATACCACAGGGGGCGGAGGTTCACCCCTCCACTTT. The chain is built from TRBV5-6 and TRBJ1-6; TRBD1 matches 9 bases. The CDR3 has 17 amino acids. V shed 0 bases, J shed 9 bases, and the junction held 10 bases outside the gene matches. Germline lookup yields CDR1 SGHDT and CDR2 YYEEEE.

The sample holds a few counts of this clone. The chain is built from TRBV7-9 and TRBJ2-7; TRBD1 is a possible D gene (5 bases). The germline V gene encodes CDR1 SEHNR and CDR2 FQNEAQ (reference sequence). The CDR3 has 11 amino acids. Trimming shortened V by 5 bases and J by 10 bases, and 12 bases separated the two germline ends. The CDR3 DNA reads as TGTGCCAGCAGCCAGGGCCCCCATCAGTACTTC. It specifies CASSQGPHQYF. The complete variable domain, with remaining parts taken from reference TRBV7-9 and TRBJ2-7, reads DTGVSQNPRHKITKRGQNVTFRCDPISEHNRLYWYRQTLGQGPEFLTYFQNEAQLEKSRLLSDRFSAERPKGSFSTLEIQRTEQGDSAMYLCASSQGPHQYFGPGTRLTVT.

The J gene is TRBJ2-2, the V gene TRBV5-1; 8 bases line up with TRBD2. In germline, CDR1 is SGHRS, CDR2 YFSETQ. The trim removed 4 bases at V and 4 bases at J, leaving 3 bases unmatched. The CDR3 sequence is 14 residues long. This CDR3 reads CASSGTRSTGELFF. The CDR3 nucleotides are TGCGCCAGCAGCGGGACTAGATCCACCGGGGAGCTGTTTTTT.

The chain combines TRBV4-2 with TRBJ2-3; 16 bases agree with TRBD2. The CDR3 loop spans 17 amino acids. Germline CDR1 and CDR2: LGHNA and YNFKEQ. J was trimmed by 8 bases and V by 0 bases; bases with no gene match: 5. The CDR3 bases are TGTGCCAGCAGCCAAGATCGAGGGACTAGCGGGAGGGGTACGCAGTATTTT. Protein product: CASSQDRGTSGRGTQYF.

The J gene is TRBJ1-5, the V gene TRBV25-1, with TRBD1 identical over 7 bases. Germline assignment: CDR1 MGHDK and CDR2 SYGVNS. After removal of 5 bases from V and 1 base from J, the junction contained 2 bases not matched to a gene. This CDR3 comprises 14 residues. The CDR3 loop reads CASSLQGSNQPQHF. CDR3 coding DNA: TGTGCCAGCAGTTTACAGGGGAGCAATCAGCCCCAGCATTTT.

The chain employs TRBV29-1 and TRBJ2-7; D is unclear. CDR1 and CDR2 from the germline V gene are SQVTM and ANQGSEA. Between the trimmed V and J ends, which lost 6 bases and 7 bases, there was a span of 13 bases. The length of the CDR3 is 11 residues. The CDR3 DNA follows: TGCAGCGTCGCAGACGTCTCGGAGCAGTACTTC. It specifies CSVADVSEQYF.

V is TRBV29-1 and J is TRBJ2-2; D is possibly TRBD1 (5 bases). This CDR3 comprises 15 residues. The V and J ends lost 4 bases and 0 bases respectively, with 12 bases between them. Germline V gene lookup returns CDR1 SQVTM and CDR2 ANQGSEA. CDR3 coding DNA: TGCAGCGTTGTTGGGGCAGGAGCGAACACCGGGGAGCTGTTTTTT. Translation: CSVVGAGANTGELFF.

This chain links TRBV4-1 with TRBJ2-1; the D is unclear. Trimming stripped 0 bases from V and 2 bases from J, with 11 bases between. Germline values: CDR1 MGHRA, CDR2 YSYEKL. The CDR3 consists of 16 residues. The CDR3 DNA follows: TGCGCCAGCAGCCAAGATCGGCTAACAACCTACAATGAGCAGTTCTTC. Its translation: CASSQDRLTTYNEQFF.

The CDR3 nucleotides are TGTGCCAGCAGCTTAGGCTCGCCCGAACCAAAACTGTTTTTT. Residues: CASSLGSPEPKLFF. This chain connects TRBV7-2 to TRBJ1-4; D gene ambiguous. Germline values: CDR1 SGHTA, CDR2 FQGNSA. V was cut by 1 base and J by 10 bases, with 13 bases left in between. CDR3 length equals 14 residues.

This clone was counted a few times. The chain links TRBV5-6 to TRBJ2-3; TRBD2 might be the D (5 bases). Per germline, CDR1 SGHDT and CDR2 YYEEEE. V was pared by 1 base and J by 2 bases, with 14 bases between. The CDR3 runs to 16 residues. DNA for the CDR3: TGTGCCAGCAGCTTGATCGGACTCCGTTCCACAGATACGCAGTATTTT. It translates to CASSLIGLRSTDTQYF.

This clone was recorded many times. CDR3 region: CASSLRAGPYGYTF. For the CDR3, the DNA is TGTGCCAGCAGTTTAAGGGCAGGGCCCTATGGCTACACCTTC. The chain recombines TRBV28 with TRBJ1-2; possibly TRBD1 for D (5 bases). The CDR3 contains 14 residues. V was pared by 2 bases and J by 4 bases, with 11 bases between. CDR1 and CDR2 from the germline V gene are MDHEN and SYDVKM.

The rearrangement links TRBV30 to TRBJ2-1, with a tentative D call TRBD1 (5 bases). Between the trimmed V and J ends, which lost 1 base and 11 bases, there was a span of 15 bases. Germline CDR1 is GTSNPN and CDR2 is SVGIG (reference sequence). This CDR3 has 13 residues. In nucleotides, the CDR3 is TGTGCCTGGAGTGCACGCCAGGGCCTTAAGCAGTTCTTC. Translating it yields CAWSARQGLKQFF.

This clone has just a few counts. The CDR3 protein is CASTKELTGEKLFF. Written as DNA, the CDR3 is TGTGCCAGTACGAAAGAGCTAACCGGCGAAAAACTGTTTTTT. This chain joins TRBV19 and TRBJ1-4; D gene ambiguous. The germline V and J ends were trimmed by 7 bases and 8 bases, with 17 bases remaining between them. CDR3 size: 14 residues. Germline CDR1 LNHDA, CDR2 SQIVND (reference sequence).

The chain has TRBV29-1 and TRBJ2-7; D could derive from TRBD1 or TRBD2 (5 bases each). Germline values: CDR1 SQVTM, CDR2 ANQGSEA. Deletions cut 6 bases from V and 2 bases from J, with 17 bases between. The CDR3 covers 14 residues. CDR3 nucleotides: TGCAGCGTCCGTCCCGGCAGGGAGACCTACGAGCAGTACTTC. It specifies CSVRPGRETYEQYF.

V is TRBV6-4 and J is TRBJ2-1; tentative D call: TRBD2 (5 bases). The CDR3 loop spans 15 amino acids. V was shortened by 4 bases and J by 0 bases, with 10 bases between the two germline ends. In germline, CDR1 is MRHNA, CDR2 SNTAGT. CDR3 sequence (DNA): TGTGCCAGCAGTGCGGAGGCAGGCTCCTACAATGAGCAGTTCTTC. It is translated as CASSAEAGSYNEQFF.

The chain uses TRBV29-1 and TRBJ2-3, with a tentative D call TRBD1 (6 bases). Deletions cut 6 bases from V and 1 base from J, with 11 bases between. The CDR3 length is 13 residues. From germline, CDR1 is SQVTM and CDR2 ANQGSEA. The chain's CDR3 is CSVTGRGTDTQYF. The CDR3 DNA is TGCAGCGTAACAGGGCGAGGCACAGATACGCAGTATTTT.